This T cell receptor beta chain was sequenced during a study of molecular identifiers for immune sequencing clone quantification. Overall study findings and caveats: Should identical TCR molecules share a barcode, the sizes of highly expanded clones could be underestimated.

TCRdb re-called the PCR reads through MiXCR, storing one row per CDR3 protein. The table shows about half a million distinct CDR3 sequences, with about a fifth occurring only once. As regards this clonotype: Its antigen is not known.

Sorting captured naive CD8 T cells as CD8+CD4-CCR7+CD45RA+. This clonotype originated in a human donor in good health. Some libraries in this study had Jurkat cell RNA spiked in. Sample: naive CD8+ T cells from blood, with Jurkat cell RNA spiked in. The subset: FACS-sorted CD8+CD4-CCR7+CD45RA+ naive T cells.

The CDR3 nucleotides read TGTGCCAGCAGCCCTGTCCCGGGACAGGGGCGGGGCACTGAAGCTTTCTTT. It translates to CASSPVPGQGRGTEAFF. The chain links TRBV9 to TRBJ1-1, with 10 bases that match TRBD1. CDR1 is SGDLS, CDR2 YYNGEE, per germline. The CDR3 is 17 residues long. The V gene end was trimmed by 4 bases and the J gene end by 4 bases; junction bases not matched to a gene: 13.